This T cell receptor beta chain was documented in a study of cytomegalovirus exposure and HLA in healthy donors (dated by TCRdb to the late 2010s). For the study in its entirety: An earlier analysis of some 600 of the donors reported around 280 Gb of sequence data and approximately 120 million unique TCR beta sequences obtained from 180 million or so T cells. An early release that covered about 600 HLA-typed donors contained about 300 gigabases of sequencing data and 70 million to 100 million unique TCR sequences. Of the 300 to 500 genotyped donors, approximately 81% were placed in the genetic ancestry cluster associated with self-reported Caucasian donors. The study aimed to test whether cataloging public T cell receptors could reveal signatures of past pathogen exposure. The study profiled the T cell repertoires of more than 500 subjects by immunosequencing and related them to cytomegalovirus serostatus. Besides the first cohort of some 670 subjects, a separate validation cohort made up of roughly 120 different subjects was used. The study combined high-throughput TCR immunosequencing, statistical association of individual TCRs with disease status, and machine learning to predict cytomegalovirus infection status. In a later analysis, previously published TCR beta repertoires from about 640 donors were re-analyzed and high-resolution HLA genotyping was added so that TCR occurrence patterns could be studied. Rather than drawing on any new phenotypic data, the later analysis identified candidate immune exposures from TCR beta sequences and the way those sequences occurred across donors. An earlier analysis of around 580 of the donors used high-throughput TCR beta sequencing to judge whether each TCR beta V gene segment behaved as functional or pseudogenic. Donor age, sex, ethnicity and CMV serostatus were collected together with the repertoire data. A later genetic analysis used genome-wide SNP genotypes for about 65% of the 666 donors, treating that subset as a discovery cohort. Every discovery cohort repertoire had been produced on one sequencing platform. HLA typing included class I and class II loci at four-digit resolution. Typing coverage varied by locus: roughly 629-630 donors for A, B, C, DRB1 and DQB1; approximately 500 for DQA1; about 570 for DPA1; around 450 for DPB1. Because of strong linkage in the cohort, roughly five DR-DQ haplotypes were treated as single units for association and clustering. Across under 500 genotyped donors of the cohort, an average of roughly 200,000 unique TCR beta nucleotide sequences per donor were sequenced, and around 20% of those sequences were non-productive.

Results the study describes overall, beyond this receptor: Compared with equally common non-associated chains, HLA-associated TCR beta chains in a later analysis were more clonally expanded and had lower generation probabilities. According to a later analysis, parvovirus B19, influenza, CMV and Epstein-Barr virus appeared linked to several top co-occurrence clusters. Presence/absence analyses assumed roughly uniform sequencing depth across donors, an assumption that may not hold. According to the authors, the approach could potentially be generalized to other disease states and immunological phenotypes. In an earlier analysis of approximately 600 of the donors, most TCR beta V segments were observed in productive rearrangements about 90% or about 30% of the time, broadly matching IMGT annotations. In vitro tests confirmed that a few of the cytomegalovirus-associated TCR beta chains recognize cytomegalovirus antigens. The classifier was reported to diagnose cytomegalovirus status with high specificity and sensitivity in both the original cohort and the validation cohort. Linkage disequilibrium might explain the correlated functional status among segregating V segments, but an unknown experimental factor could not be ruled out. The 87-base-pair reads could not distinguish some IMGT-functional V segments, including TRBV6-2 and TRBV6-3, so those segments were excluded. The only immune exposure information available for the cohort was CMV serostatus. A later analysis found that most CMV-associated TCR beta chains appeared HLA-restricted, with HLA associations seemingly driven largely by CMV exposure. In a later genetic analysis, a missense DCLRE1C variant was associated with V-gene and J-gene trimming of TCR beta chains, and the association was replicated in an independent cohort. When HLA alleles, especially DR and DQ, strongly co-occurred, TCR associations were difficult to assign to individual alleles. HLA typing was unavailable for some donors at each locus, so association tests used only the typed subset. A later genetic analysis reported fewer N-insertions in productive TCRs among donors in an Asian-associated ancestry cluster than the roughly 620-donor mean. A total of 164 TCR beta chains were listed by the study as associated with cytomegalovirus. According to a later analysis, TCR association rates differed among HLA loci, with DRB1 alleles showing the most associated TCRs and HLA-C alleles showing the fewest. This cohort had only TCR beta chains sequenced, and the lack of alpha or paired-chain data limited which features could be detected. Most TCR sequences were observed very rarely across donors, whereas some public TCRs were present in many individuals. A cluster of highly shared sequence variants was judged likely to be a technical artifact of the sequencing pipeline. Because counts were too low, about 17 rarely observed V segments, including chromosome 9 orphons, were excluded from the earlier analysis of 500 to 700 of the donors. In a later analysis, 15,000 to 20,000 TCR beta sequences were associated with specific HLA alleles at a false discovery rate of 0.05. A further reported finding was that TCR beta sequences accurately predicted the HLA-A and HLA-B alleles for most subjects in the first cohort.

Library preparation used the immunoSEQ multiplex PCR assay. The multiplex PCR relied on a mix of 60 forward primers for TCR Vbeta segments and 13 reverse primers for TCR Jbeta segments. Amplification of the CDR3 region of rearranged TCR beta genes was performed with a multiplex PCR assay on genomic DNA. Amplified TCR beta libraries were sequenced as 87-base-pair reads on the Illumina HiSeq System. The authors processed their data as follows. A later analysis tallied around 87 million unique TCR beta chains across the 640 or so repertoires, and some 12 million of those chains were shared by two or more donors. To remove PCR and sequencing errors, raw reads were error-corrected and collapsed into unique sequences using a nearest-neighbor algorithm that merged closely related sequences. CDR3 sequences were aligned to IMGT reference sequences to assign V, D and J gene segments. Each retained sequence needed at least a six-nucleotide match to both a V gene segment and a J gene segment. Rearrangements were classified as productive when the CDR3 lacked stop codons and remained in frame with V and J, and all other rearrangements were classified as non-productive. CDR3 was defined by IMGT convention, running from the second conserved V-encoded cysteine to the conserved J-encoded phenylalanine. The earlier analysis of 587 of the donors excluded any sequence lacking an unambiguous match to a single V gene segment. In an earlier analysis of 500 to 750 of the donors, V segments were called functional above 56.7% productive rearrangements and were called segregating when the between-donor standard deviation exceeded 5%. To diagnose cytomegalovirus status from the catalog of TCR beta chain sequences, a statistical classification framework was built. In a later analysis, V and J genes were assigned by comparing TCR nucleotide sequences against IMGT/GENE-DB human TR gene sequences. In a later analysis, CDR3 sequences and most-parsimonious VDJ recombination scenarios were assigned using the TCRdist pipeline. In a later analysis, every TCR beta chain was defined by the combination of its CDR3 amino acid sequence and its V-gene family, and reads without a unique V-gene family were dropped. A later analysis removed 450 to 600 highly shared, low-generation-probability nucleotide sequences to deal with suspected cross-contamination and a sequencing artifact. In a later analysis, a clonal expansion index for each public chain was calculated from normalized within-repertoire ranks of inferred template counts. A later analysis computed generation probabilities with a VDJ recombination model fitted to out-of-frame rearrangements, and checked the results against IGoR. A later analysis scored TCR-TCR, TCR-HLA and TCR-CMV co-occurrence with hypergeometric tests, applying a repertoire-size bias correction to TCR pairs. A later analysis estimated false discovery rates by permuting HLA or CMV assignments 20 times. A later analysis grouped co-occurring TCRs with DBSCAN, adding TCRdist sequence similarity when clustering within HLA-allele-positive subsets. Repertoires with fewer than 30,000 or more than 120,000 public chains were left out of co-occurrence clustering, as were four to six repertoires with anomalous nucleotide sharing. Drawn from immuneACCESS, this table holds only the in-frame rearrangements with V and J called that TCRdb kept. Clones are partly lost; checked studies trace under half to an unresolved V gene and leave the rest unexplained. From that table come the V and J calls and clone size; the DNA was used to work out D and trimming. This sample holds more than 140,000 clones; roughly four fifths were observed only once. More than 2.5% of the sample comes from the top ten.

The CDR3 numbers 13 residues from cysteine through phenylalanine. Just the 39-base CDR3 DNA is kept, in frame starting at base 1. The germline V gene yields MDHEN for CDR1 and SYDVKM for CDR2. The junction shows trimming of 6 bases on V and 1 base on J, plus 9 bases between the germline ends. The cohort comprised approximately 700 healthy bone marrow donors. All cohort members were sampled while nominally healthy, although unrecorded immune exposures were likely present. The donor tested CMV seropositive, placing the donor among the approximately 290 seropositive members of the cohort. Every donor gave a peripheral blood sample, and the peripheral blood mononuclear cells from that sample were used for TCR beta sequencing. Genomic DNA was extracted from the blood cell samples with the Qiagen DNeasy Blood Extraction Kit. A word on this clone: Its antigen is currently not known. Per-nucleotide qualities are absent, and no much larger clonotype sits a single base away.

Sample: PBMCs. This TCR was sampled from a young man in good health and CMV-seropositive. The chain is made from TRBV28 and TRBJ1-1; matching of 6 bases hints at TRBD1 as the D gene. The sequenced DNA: TGTGCCAGCAGAAAACAGGGGAACACTGAAGCTTTCTTT. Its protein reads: CASRKQGNTEAFF.